A single T cell receptor beta chain is shown here with its context. What it recognizes is unknown. These data originate in a study of T cells in narcolepsy. General study findings and limits: Healthy controls reportedly lacked the autoreactive clonotypes serially found in patients' blood. Comparing one patient's CSF and blood CD4+ clonotypes highlighted HCRT- and TRIB2-specific autoreactive clonotypes.

Method: immunoSEQ multiplex PCR; TCRdb's copy keeps in-frame clones and lacks some. The sample lists approximately 35,000 clones, roughly nine tenths occurring once. Germline V gene lookup returns CDR1 SGHRS and CDR2 YFSETQ. Deletions cut 0 bases from V and 5 bases from J, with 14 bases between. The CDR3 is 15 amino acids. Sequenced material: CD45RA- memory CD4+ T cells from PBMCs. The chain joins TRBV5-1 to TRBJ1-1, with D hard to call. The receptor was isolated from a human donor with narcolepsy. The CDR3 bases are TGCGCCAGCAGCTTGGATGGACCCCCGGGGACTGAAGCTTTCTTT. This sequence encodes CASSLDGPPGTEAFF. The complete variable domain, with remaining parts taken from reference TRBV5-1 and TRBJ1-1, reads KAGVTQTPRYLIKTRGQQVTLSCSPISGHRSVSWYQQTPGQGLQFLFEYFSETQRNKGNFPGRFSGRQFSNSRSEMNVSTLELGDSALYLCASSLDGPPGTEAFFGQGTRLTVV.